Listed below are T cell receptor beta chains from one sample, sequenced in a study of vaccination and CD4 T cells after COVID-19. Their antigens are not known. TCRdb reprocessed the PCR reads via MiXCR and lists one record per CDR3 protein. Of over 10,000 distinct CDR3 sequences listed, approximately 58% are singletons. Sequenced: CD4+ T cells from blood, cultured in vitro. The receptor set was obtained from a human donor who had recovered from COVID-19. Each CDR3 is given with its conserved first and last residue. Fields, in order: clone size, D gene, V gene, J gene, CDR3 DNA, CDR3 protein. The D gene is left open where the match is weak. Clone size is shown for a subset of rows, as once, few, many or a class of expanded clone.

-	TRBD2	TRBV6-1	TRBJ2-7	TGTGCCAGCAGGAAGCGGGAGGGAAGCTCCTACGAGCAGTACTTC	CASRKREGSSYEQYF
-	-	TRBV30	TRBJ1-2	TGTGCCTGGAGCGAATCGGCTTATGGCTACACCTTC	CAWSESAYGYTF
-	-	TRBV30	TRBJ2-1	TGTGCCTGGACTGGGGGTTCCCACAATGAGCAGTTCTTC	CAWTGGSHNEQFF
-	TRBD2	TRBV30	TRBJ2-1	TGTGCCTGGAGTTCAGGGGCCGGGACTAGCTTCTACAATGAGCAGTTCTTC	CAWSSGAGTSFYNEQFF
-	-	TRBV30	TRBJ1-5	TGTGCCTGGAGTGTAGGGGGGATCCAGCCCCAGCATTTT	CAWSVGGIQPQHF
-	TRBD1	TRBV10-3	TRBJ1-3	TGTGCCATCAGGGGGACAGAAAAGGTTGGTGGAAACACCATATATTTT	CAIRGTEKVGGNTIYF
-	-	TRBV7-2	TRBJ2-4	TGTGCCAGCAGCTTAGCCAAAAACATTCAGTACTTC	CASSLAKNIQYF
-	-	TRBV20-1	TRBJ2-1	TGCAGTGCTAGAGCGTCCCAGTACAATGAGCAGTTCTTC	CSARASQYNEQFF
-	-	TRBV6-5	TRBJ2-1	TGTGCCAGCAGTTCCCAGTCGAGCTCCTACAATGAGCAGTTCTTC	CASSSQSSSYNEQFF
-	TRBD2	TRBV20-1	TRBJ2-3	TGCGGGGGGGACTACCGTGGGACGCAGTATTTT	CGGDYRGTQYF
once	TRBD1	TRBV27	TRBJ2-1	TGTGCCAGCAAGGGGGCCCGACGGTCCTACAATGAGCAGTTCTTC	CASKGARRSYNEQFF
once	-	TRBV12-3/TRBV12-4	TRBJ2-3	TGTGCCAGCAGTTTACAGCTCACAGATACGCAGTATTTT	CASSLQLTDTQYF
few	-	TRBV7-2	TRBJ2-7	TGTGCCAGCAGCTTCGGGTGGGTGGGCGAGCAGTACTTC	CASSFGWVGEQYF
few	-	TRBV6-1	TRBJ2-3	TGTGCCAGCAGTGAAGCCGGCCAGGGCTCGGGCGATACGCAGTATTTT	CASSEAGQGSGDTQYF
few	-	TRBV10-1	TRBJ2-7	TGCGCCAGCAGTGATCCGGACTATGAGGGAGTTGGCCGCCCCTCCTACGAGCAGTACTTC	CASSDPDYEGVGRPSYEQYF
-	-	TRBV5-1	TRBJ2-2	TGCGCCAGCAGCGGACAGAACACCGGGGAGCTGTTTTTT	CASSGQNTGELFF
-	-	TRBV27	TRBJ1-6	TGTGCCAGCAGTTTAAATCTCCCTCAGGAAGTTAATAATTCACCCCTCCACTTT	CASSLNLPQEVNNSPLHF
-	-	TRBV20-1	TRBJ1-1	TGCAGTGCTGACCCGAACACTGAAGCTTTCTTT	CSADPNTEAFF
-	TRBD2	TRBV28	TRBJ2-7	TGTGCCAGCTTCAGCGGGAGAGGCTACGAGCAGTACTTC	CASFSGRGYEQYF
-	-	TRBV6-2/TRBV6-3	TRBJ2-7	TGTGCCAGCAGTTATCCCGCGCGCGGCGGGGGCGACCCGAACGAGCAGTACTTC	CASSYPARGGGDPNEQYF
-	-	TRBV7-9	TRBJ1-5	TGTGCCAGCTCCTCGGACAAGCCCTATCAGCCCCAGCATTTT	CASSSDKPYQPQHF
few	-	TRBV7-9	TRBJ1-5	TGTGCCAGCAGCCGACTGGGGAGTCAGCCCCAGCATTTT	CASSRLGSQPQHF
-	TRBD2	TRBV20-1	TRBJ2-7	TGCAGTGCCGATTCCGGGTTCACCGGGACTAGCGGTTACGAGCAGTACTTC	CSADSGFTGTSGYEQYF
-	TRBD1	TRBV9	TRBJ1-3	TGTGCCAGCAGCCCACTACAGGGGAGTCGGAACACCATATATTTT	CASSPLQGSRNTIYF
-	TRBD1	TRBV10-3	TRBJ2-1	TGTGCCATCAGGGGACAGGGGGCGTTAAATGAGCAGTTCTTC	CAIRGQGALNEQFF
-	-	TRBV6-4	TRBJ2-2	TGTGCCAGCAGTGACTCGACTAGCACCGGGGAGCTGTTTTTT	CASSDSTSTGELFF
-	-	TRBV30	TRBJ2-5	TGTGCCTGGAGTGTAATGACTACCCTGTCCCAAGAGACCCAGTACTTC	CAWSVMTTLSQETQYF
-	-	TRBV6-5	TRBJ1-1	TGTGCCAGCAGTTACAGGCGACAGATGAACACTGAAGCTTTCTTT	CASSYRRQMNTEAFF
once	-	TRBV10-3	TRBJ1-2	TGTGCCAGCAGTGAAACAGGGCCTATTAACTATGGCTACACCTTC	CASSETGPINYGYTF
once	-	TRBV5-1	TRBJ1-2	TGCGCCAGCGCCGCACGTCCTAACTATGGCTACACCTTC	CASAARPNYGYTF
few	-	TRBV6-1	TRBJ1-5	TGTGCCAGCGCTAACGGTCTCAGGGGATGGGGTCAGCCCCAGCATTTT	CASANGLRGWGQPQHF
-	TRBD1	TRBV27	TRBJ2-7	TGTGCCAGCCATAAGGGGGGACAGGGGACCTACGAGCAGTACTTC	CASHKGGQGTYEQYF
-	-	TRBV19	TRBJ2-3	TGTGCCAGTAGTATGGTCAGGGGGGGCACAGATACGCAGTATTTT	CASSMVRGGTDTQYF
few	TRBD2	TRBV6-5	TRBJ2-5	TGTGCCAGCAGTTACTCCGGGACTAGCGGGCAAGAGACCCAGTACTTC	CASSYSGTSGQETQYF
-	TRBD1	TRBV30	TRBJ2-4	TGTGCCTGGAGGGAGACAGGGGGCGCGGACATTCAGTACTTC	CAWRETGGADIQYF
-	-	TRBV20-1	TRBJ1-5	TGCAGTGCTAGAGAATTTAGCAATCAGCCCCAGCATTTT	CSAREFSNQPQHF
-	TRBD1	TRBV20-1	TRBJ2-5	TGCAGTGCTAGAGTACCGACAGGGCGGCGGGAGACCCAGTACTTC	CSARVPTGRRETQYF
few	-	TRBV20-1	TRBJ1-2	TGCAGTGCCCGGACAGACAACTATGGCTACACCTTC	CSARTDNYGYTF
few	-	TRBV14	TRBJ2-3	TGTGCCAGCAGCCAACAGATGGGTAGCACAGATACGCAGTATTTT	CASSQQMGSTDTQYF
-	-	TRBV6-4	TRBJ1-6	TGTGCCAGCCGAAAGTCGACTGGGGAAGATTCACCCCTCCACTTT	CASRKSTGEDSPLHF
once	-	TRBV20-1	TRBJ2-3	TGCAGTGCTAGTTCAGCGGGCACGCAGTATTTT	CSASSAGTQYF
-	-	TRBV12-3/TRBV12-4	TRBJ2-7	TGTGCCAGCAGTTTAGCAGGGGCAAACTACGAGCAGTACTTC	CASSLAGANYEQYF
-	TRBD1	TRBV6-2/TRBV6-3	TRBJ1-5	TGTGCCAGCAGTACAGGGGGTCAGCCCCAGCATTTT	CASSTGGQPQHF
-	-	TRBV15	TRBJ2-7	TGTGCCACCAGCAGAGGCACCACCTACGAGCAGTACTTC	CATSRGTTYEQYF
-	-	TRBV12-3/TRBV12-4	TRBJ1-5	TGTGCCAGCAGCCAAAGGGGGGCCAGACAGCCCCAGCATTTT	CASSQRGARQPQHF
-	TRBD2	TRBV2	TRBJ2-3	TGTGCCAGCAGTGATGTAGCGGGTGTTAGCACAGATACGCAGTATTTT	CASSDVAGVSTDTQYF
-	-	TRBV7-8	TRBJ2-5	TGTGCCAGCAGCATCCGGGAAGAGACCCAGTACTTC	CASSIREETQYF
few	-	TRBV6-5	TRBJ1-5	TGTGCCAGCAGTTATACCAGGGATCAGCCCCAGCATTTT	CASSYTRDQPQHF
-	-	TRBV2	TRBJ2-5	TGTGCCAGCCCAGGACAAGAGACCCAGTACTTC	CASPGQETQYF
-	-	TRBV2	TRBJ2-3	TGTGCCAGCAGTGATGAACAGGGCATAGCCCCAGATACGCAGTATTTT	CASSDEQGIAPDTQYF
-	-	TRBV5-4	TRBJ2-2	TGTGCCAGCAGCATCGCGACAGGGCGGGGGTACACCGGGGAGCTGTTTTTT	CASSIATGRGYTGELFF
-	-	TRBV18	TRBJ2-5	TGTGCCAGCTCACCATCAGAGACCCAGTACTTC	CASSPSETQYF
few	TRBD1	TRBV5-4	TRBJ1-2	TGTGCCAGCAGCTTTGGGACAGTACGCCTATTATCCTATGGCTACACCTTC	CASSFGTVRLLSYGYTF
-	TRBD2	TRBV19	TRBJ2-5	TGTGCCAGTAGTACCGCCCCGGGACTAGCGGCCCAAGAGACCCAGTACTTC	CASSTAPGLAAQETQYF
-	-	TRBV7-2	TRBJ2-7	TGTGCCAGCAGCTTAGCTGGGGACTCGACCTACGAGCAGTACTTC	CASSLAGDSTYEQYF
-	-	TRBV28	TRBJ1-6	TGTGCCAGCAGTTTAAAATCACCCCTCCACTTT	CASSLKSPLHF
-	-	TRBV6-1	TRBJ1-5	TGTGCCAGCAATCGGTTCGGTAGCAATCAGCCCCAGCATTTT	CASNRFGSNQPQHF
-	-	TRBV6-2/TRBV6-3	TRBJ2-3	TGTGCCAGCGTAGGCACACTAGAAGGAGATACGCAGTATTTT	CASVGTLEGDTQYF
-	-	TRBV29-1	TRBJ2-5	TGCAGCGGACAGACCGATGGAGAGACCCAGTACTTC	CSGQTDGETQYF